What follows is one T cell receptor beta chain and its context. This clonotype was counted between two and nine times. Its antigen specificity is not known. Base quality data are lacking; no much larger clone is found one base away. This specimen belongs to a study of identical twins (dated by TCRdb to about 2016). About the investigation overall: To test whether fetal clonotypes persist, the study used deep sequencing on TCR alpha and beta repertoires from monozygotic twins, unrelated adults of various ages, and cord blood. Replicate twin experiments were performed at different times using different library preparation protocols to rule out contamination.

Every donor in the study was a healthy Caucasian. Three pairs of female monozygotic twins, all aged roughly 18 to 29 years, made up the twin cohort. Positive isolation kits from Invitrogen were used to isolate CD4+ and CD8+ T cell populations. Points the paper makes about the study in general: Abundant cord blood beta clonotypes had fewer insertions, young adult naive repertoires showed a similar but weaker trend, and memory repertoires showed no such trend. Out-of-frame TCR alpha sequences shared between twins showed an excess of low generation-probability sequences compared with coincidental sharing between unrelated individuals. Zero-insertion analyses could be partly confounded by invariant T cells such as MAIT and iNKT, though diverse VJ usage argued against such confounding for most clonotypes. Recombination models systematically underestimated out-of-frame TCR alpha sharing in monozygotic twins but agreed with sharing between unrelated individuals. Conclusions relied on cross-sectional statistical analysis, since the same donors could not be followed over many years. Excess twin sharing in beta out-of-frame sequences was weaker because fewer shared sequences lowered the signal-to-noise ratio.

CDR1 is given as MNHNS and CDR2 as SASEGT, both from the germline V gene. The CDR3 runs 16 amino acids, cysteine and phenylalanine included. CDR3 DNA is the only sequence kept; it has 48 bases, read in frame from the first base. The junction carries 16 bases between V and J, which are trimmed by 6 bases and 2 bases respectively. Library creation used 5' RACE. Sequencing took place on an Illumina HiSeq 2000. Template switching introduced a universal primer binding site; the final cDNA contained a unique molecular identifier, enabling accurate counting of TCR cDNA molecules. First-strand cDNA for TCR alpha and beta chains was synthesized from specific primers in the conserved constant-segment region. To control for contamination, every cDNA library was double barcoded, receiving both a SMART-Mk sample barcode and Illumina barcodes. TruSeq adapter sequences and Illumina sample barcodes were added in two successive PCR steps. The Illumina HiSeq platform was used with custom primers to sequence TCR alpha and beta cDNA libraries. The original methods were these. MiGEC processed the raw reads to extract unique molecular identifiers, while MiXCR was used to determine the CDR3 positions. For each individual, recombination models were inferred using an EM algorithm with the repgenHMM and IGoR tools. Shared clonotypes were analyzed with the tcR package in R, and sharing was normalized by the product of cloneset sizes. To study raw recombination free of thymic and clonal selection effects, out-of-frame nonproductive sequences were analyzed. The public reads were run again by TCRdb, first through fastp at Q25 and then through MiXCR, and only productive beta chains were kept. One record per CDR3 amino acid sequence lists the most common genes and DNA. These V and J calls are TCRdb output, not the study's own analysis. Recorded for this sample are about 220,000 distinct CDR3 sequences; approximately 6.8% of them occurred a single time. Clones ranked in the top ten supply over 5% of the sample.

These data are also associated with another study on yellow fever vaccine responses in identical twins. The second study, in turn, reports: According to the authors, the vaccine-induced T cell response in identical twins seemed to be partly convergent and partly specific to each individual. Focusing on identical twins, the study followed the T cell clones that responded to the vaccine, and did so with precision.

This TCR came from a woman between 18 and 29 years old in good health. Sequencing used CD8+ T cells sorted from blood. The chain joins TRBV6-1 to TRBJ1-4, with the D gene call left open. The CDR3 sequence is CASSPPRAYTNEKLFF. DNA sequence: TGTGCCAGCAGCCCCCCCCGGGCCTATACTAATGAAAAACTGTTTTTT.